This TCR beta chain was retrieved from a study of blood T cell repertoires in COVID-19. About the study: Sites across the United States, Italy and Spain contributed samples from acute and convalescent COVID-19. The analysed material was cDNA or gDNA that came from T cells, B-cell-depleted T cells, or PBMCs.

In the original workflow: Reference gene primers were amplified, and this amplification served to estimate nucleated cell counts. Repertoires were generated with immunoSEQ multiplex PCR, while TCRdb's copy carries only in-frame clones and drops some. The D gene and trimming were derived from the DNA, and the V and J assignments and clone size from that table. The sample contains 200,000 to 250,000 clones, 82% of which appear only once. Recruited during active infection, patients (from Seattle) were subsequently followed longitudinally. Losses at the gene ends were 0 bases for V and 2 bases for J; bases not matched to a gene: 3. CDR3 length: 16 residues. The germline gives CDR1 SGDLS, CDR2 YYNGEE.

Sequenced input: peripheral blood. The chain links TRBV9 to TRBJ2-2; 8 bases are a match to TRBD2. This clonotype originated in a woman in her seventies with COVID-19, enrolled during active disease. CDR3 sequence: CASSVVTSGNTGELFF. The CDR3 DNA is TGTGCCAGCAGCGTAGTTACTAGCGGTAACACCGGGGAGCTGTTTTTT.